This T cell receptor (beta chain) was identified during a study of blood T cell repertoires in COVID-19. For the study at large: T cells, B-cell-depleted T cells, or PBMCs supplied cDNA or gDNA.

Authors' methods: Amplification of reference gene primers was used by the study to estimate nucleated cell counts. Repertoires were generated with immunoSEQ multiplex PCR, while TCRdb's copy carries only in-frame clones and drops some. That table furnishes V, J and clone size, whereas the DNA furnished D and trimming. The sample lists about 160,000 clones; roughly 91% were seen once. This CDR3 spans 15 amino acids. V gave up 4 bases and J gave up 7 bases; unmatched junction bases: 6. Germline loops: CDR1 SGHKS, CDR2 YYEKEE (reference sequence). The sample comprised peripheral blood. This receptor was taken from a man aged 18 to 30 with acute or convalescent COVID-19. This sequence joins TRBV5-5 and TRBJ2-1; 12 bases map to TRBD1. As DNA, the CDR3 is TGTGCCAGCAGCCGGGGACAGGGGGCAGAGAATGAGCAGTTCTTC. This encodes CASSRGQGAENEQFF.